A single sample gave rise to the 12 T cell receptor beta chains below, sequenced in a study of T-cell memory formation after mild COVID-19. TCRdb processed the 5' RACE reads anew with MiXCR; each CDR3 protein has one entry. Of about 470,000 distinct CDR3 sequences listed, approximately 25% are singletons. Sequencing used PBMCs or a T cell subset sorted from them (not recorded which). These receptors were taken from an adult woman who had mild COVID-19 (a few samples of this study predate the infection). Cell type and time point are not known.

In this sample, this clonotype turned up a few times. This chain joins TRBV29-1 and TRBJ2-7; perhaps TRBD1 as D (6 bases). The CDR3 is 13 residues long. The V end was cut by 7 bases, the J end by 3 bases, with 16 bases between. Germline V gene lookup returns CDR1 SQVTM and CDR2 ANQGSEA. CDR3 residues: CSAGGHSFYEQYF. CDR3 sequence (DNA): TGCAGCGCTGGGGGACATTCGTTCTACGAGCAGTACTTC.

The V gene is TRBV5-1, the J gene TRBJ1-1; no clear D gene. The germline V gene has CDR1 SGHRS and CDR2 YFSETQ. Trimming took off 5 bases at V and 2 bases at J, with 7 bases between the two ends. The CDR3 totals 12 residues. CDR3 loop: CASRVGNTEAFF. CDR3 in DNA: TGCGCCAGCAGGGTGGGAAACACTGAAGCTTTCTTT. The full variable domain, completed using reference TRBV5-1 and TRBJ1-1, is KAGVTQTPRYLIKTRGQQVTLSCSPISGHRSVSWYQQTPGQGLQFLFEYFSETQRNKGNFPGRFSGRQFSNSRSEMNVSTLELGDSALYLCASRVGNTEAFFGQGTRLTVV.

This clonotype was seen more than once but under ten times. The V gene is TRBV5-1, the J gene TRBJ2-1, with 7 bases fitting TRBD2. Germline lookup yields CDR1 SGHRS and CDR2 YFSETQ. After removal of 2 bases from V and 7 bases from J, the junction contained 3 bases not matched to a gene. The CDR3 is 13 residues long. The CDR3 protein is CASSFLADNEQFF. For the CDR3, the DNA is TGCGCCAGCAGCTTCCTAGCGGATAATGAGCAGTTCTTC.

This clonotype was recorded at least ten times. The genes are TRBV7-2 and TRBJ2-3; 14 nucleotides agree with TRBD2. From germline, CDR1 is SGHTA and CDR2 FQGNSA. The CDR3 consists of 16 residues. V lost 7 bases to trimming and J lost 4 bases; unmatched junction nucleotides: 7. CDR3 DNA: TGTGCCAGCACCGTGACTAGCGGGAGGGCCTCAGATACGCAGTATTTT. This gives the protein CASTVTSGRASDTQYF. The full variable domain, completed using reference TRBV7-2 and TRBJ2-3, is GAGVSQSPSNKVTEKGKDVELRCDPISGHTALYWYRQSLGQGLEFLIYFQGNSAPDKSGLPSDRFSAERTGGSVSTLTIQRTQQEDSAVYLCASTVTSGRASDTQYFGPGTRLTVL.

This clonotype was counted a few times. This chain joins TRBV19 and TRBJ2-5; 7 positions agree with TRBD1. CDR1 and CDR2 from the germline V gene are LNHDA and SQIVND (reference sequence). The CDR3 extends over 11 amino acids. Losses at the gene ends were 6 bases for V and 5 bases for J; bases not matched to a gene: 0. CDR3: CASRTGETQYF. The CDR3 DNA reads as TGTGCCAGTAGGACAGGGGAGACCCAGTACTTC. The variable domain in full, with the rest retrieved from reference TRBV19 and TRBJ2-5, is DGGITQSPKYLFRKEGQNVTLSCEQNLNHDAMYWYRQDPGQGLRLIYYSQIVNDFQKGDIAEGYSVSREKKESFPLTVTSAQKNPTAFYLCASRTGETQYFGPGTRLLVL.

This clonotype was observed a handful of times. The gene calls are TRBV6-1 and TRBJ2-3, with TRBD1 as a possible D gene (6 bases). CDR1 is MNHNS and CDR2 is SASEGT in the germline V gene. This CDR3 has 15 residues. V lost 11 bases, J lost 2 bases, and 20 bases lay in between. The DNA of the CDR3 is TGTGCCGCCTCACCTGGACAGCAAAACACAGATACGCAGTATTTT. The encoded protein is CAASPGQQNTDTQYF.

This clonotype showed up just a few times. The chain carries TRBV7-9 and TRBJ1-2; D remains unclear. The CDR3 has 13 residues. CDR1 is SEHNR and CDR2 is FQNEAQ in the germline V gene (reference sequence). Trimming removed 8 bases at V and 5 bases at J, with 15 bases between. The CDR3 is CASGDQYRYGYTF. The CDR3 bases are TGTGCCAGCGGAGATCAGTACCGGTATGGCTACACCTTC.

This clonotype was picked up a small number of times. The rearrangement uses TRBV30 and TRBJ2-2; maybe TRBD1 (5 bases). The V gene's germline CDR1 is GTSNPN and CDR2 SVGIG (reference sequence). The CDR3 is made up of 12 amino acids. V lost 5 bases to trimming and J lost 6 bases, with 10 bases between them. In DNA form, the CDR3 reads TGTGCCTGGGACAGAGTGGCCGGGGAGCTGTTTTTT. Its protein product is CAWDRVAGELFF.

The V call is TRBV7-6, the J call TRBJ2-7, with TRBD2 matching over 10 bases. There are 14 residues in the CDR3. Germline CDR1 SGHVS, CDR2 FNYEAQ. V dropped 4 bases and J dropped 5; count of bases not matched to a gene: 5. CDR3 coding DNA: TGTGCCAGCAGCTCTAGCGGGAGAGGGGACGAGCAGTACTTC. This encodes CASSSSGRGDEQYF.

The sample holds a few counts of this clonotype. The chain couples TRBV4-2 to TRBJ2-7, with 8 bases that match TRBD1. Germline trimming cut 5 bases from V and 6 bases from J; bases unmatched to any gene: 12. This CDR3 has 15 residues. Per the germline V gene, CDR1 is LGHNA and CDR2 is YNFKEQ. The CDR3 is CASSSRPGQDIEQYF. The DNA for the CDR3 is TGTGCCAGCAGCTCCCGGCCGGGACAGGACATCGAGCAGTACTTC.

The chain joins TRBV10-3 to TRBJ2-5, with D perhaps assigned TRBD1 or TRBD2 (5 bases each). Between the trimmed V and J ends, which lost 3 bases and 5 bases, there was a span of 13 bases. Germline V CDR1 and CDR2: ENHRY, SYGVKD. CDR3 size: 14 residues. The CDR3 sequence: CAISEGQGEETQYF. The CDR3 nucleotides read TGTGCCATCAGTGAAGGGCAGGGAGAGGAGACCCAGTACTTC.

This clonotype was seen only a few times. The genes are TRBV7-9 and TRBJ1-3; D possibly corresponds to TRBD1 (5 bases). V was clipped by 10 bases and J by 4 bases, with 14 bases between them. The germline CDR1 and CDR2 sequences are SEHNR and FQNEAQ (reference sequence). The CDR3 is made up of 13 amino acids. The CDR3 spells CATRPGGGNTIYF. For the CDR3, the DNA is TGTGCCACCCGGCCCGGGGGAGGAAACACCATATATTTT.